One sample yielded the 11 T cell receptor beta chains listed below, sequenced in a study of cytomegalovirus exposure and HLA in healthy donors. This PCR relied on a set of 60 Vbeta primers and 13 Jbeta primers. Profiling relied on immunoSEQ multiplex PCR, and the TCRdb table lists in-frame clones only, not all of them. The profile covers 130,000 to 150,000 clones, with roughly 79% appearing a single time and 2.8% taken by the ten largest. The sample consisted of PBMCs. These receptors originate from a male donor in good health and CMV-seronegative.

The chain is built from TRBV18 and TRBJ1-1; TRBD1 matches 8 bases. The CDR3 consists of 13 residues. Germline V gives CDR1 KGHSH, CDR2 LQKENI. Trimming at V came to 6 bases and at J to 6 bases, leaving 6 bases not matched to a gene. CDR3 protein: CASSRGQGPEAFF. DNA for the CDR3: TGTGCCAGCTCGCGAGGACAGGGCCCTGAAGCTTTCTTT.

J is TRBJ1-2 and V is TRBV5-1, with 10 positions matching TRBD1. Per germline, CDR1 SGHRS and CDR2 YFSETQ. The CDR3 runs to 16 residues. V shed 4 bases and J 2 bases; nucleotides not matched to a gene: 8. CDR3 bases: TGCGCCAGCAGCCGCGAAGGACAGGGGGGAAACTATGGCTACACCTTC. Protein: CASSREGQGGNYGYTF.

The chain employs TRBV7-8 and TRBJ2-3, with TRBD2 matching 8 bases. The CDR3 has 19 residues. Unmatched junction bases numbered 16, after V lost 0 bases and J lost 5 bases. The germline V gene encodes CDR1 SGHVS and CDR2 FQNEAQ. The CDR3 bases are TGTGCCAGCAGCTTAGCCGCCCCTGGGAGTAGCGGGGTCTTAGATACGCAGTATTTT. It is translated as CASSLAAPGSSGVLDTQYF.

The chain links TRBV10-3 to TRBJ2-7; TRBD2 might be the D (6 bases). Trimming took off 3 bases at V and 4 bases at J, with 16 bases between the two ends. From germline, CDR1 is ENHRY and CDR2 SYGVKD. The CDR3 is 15 residues long. CDR3: CAISEGGQGVYEQYF. The CDR3 DNA follows: TGTGCCATCAGTGAAGGAGGGCAGGGAGTGTACGAGCAGTACTTC.

The CDR3 DNA reads TGTGCCAGCTGGGGAGGGAGGCCACTAGAGACCCAGTACTTC. Translating gives CASWGGRPLETQYF. The V gene is TRBV7-8, the J gene TRBJ2-5, with 7 positions matching TRBD2. The CDR3 extends over 14 amino acids. The V gene's germline CDR1 is SGHVS and CDR2 FQNEAQ. The junction had 10 bases not matched to a gene; V was cut back by 8 bases and J by 4 bases.

This chain uses TRBV4-2 with TRBJ2-7; TRBD2 matches at 9 bases. The V segment lost 0 bases and the J segment 0 bases; nucleotides outside the gene matches: 9. The CDR3 contains 18 residues. The V gene's germline CDR1 is LGHNA and CDR2 YNFKEQ. Written as DNA, the CDR3 is TGTGCCAGCAGCCAAGATCGCCTAGCGGGAACAAGCTCCTACGAGCAGTACTTC. This gives the protein CASSQDRLAGTSSYEQYF.

This chain links TRBV7-2 with TRBJ2-7; TRBD2 is a possible D gene (6 bases). V lost 8 bases, J lost 3 bases, and 17 bases lay in between. The CDR3 runs 14 residues. CDR1 is SGHTA, CDR2 FQGNSA, per germline. The CDR3 protein is CASSLTGSFYEQYF. The CDR3 region has the DNA TGTGCCAGCTCTCTTACCGGGAGCTTCTACGAGCAGTACTTC.

V is TRBV2 and J is TRBJ2-7; 9 bases are shared with TRBD1. CDR1 is SNHLY and CDR2 is FYNNEI in the germline V gene. The junction had 2 bases not matched to a gene; V was cut back by 5 bases and J by 3 bases. The CDR3 is made up of 13 amino acids. The chain's CDR3 is CASSRDRVYEQYF. CDR3 DNA sequence: TGTGCCAGCAGTCGGGACAGGGTCTACGAGCAGTACTTC.

A note on this clone: Other DNA sequences from this sample encode an identical CDR3 as well. This CDR3 is CASSPPSSYEQYF. The CDR3, as DNA: TGTGCCAGCTCACCACCCTCCTCCTACGAGCAGTACTTC. V gene TRBV18 combines with J gene TRBJ2-7; D uncertain. The CDR3 extends over 13 amino acids. Trimming left V 0 bases short and J 0 bases short, with 3 bases between. Germline-derived CDR1 and CDR2 are KGHSH and LQKENI.

The V and J genes are TRBV30 and TRBJ2-3; D is unresolved. V was clipped by 5 bases and J by 0 bases, with 9 bases between them. Germline CDR1 GTSNPN, CDR2 SVGIG (reference sequence). The CDR3 loop spans 13 amino acids. CDR3 region: CAWWPSSTDTQYF. The DNA for the CDR3 is TGTGCCTGGTGGCCTTCTAGCACAGATACGCAGTATTTT.

The rearrangement links TRBV21-1 to TRBJ1-1; the table names TRBD1, a call not compared with the DNA. TRBV21-1 corresponds to a pseudogene. The length of the CDR3 is 17 residues. The CDR3 DNA reads as TGTGCCAGCAGCAATGTCGTACAGGGAGTTAAGAACACTGAAGCTTTCTTT. The encoded protein is CASSNVVQGVKNTEAFF.